These T cell receptor beta chains were read from a single sample in a study of T cells in Graves' hyperthyroidism and ophthalmopathy. TCRdb used MiXCR to reprocess the multiplex PCR reads, holding one entry per CDR3 protein. This sample has roughly 96,000 distinct CDR3 sequences, with approximately 56% found just once. Sequenced sample: blood. Every receptor here comes from a woman in her thirties or forties with Graves' hyperthyroidism. Both conserved end residues are part of each CDR3. A D gene is named only where the DNA matches it firmly. Size is omitted from some rows. Given values are once, few, many or a class for expanded clones.

j_call clone_size d_call cdr3_length v_call cdr3_aa cdr3_nt
TRBJ2-7 many - 15 TRBV7-2 CASSLGRVVGMEQYF TGTGCCAGCAGCTTAGGTCGCGTAGTCGGTATGGAGCAGTACTTC
TRBJ2-2 - - 15 TRBV7-8 CASSLVWERTKELFF TGTGCCAGCAGCTTAGTATGGGAGAGGACCAAGGAGCTGTTTTTT
TRBJ2-3 few - 12 TRBV7-2 CASSLPLLTQYF TGTGCCAGCAGCCTGCCATTGCTTACGCAGTATTTT
TRBJ1-2 many - 14 TRBV14 CASSLDSSNYGYTF TGTGCCAGCAGCCTAGACAGCTCTAACTATGGCTACACCTTC
TRBJ2-7 - - 15 TRBV7-3 CASTQTGFSSYEQYF TGTGCCAGCACCCAAACAGGGTTTAGCTCCTACGAGCAGTACTTC
TRBJ1-2 - TRBD1 13 TRBV25-1 CASKDRDLGGYTF TGTGCCAGCAAAGACAGGGACCTAGGAGGCTACACCTTC
TRBJ2-2 many - 11 TRBV12-3/TRBV12-4 CASLSAGELFF TGTGCCAGCCTCTCGGCCGGGGAGCTGTTTTTT
TRBJ1-3 - - 16 TRBV3-1 CASSQEKGGVKNTIYF TGTGCCAGCAGCCAAGAAAAAGGGGGGGTTAAGAACACCATATATTTT
TRBJ2-7 - TRBD2 14 TRBV28 CASGGAGVAYVQYF TGTGCCAGCGGTGGGGCGGGAGTTGCTTACGTGCAGTACTTC
TRBJ2-7 many TRBD2 13 TRBV29-1 CSVRAGGTYEQYF TGCAGCGTTCGAGCGGGAGGGACCTACGAGCAGTACTTC
TRBJ2-7 - - 14 TRBV13 CASTLTGTRSEQYF TGTGCCAGCACCTTAACCGGGACTCGCTCCGAGCAGTACTTC
TRBJ1-5 - TRBD1 20 TRBV6-5 CASSDSITSPGQGAGQPQHF TGTGCCAGCAGTGACTCGATAACATCACCCGGACAGGGGGCAGGACAGCCCCAGCATTTT
TRBJ2-3 - TRBD1 14 TRBV12-3/TRBV12-4 CASRLGQGEDTQYF TGTGCCAGCAGACTGGGACAGGGAGAAGATACGCAGTATTTT
TRBJ1-2 once - 14 TRBV15 CATSREQGVNGYTF TGTGCCACCAGCAGAGAGCAGGGAGTCAATGGCTACACCTTC
TRBJ1-5 - - 14 TRBV24-1 CASSYRHLGQPQHF TGTGCCAGCAGTTATAGGCATCTAGGTCAGCCCCAGCATTTT
TRBJ2-5 once - 15 TRBV9 CASSLAPSFQETQYF TGTGCCAGCAGCTTGGCCCCCAGCTTTCAAGAGACCCAGTACTTC
TRBJ2-7 many TRBD1 15 TRBV7-3 CASSQSRDRGHEQYF TGTGCCAGCAGCCAGAGCCGGGACAGGGGGCACGAGCAGTACTTC
TRBJ1-1 - - 11 TRBV20-1 CSGGRASEAFF TGCAGTGGTGGCAGGGCTTCTGAAGCTTTCTTT
TRBJ2-3 - TRBD1 18 TRBV20-1 CSARDRGPQGASTDTQYF TGCAGTGCTAGGGACAGGGGCCCACAGGGGGCGAGCACAGATACGCAGTATTTT
TRBJ2-5 many TRBD2 15 TRBV20-1 CSATPTAGSWETQYF TGCAGTGCAACGCCGACAGCGGGGTCTTGGGAGACCCAGTACTTC
TRBJ2-5 many TRBD2 14 TRBV13 CASSKAGGVETQYF TGTGCCAGCAGCAAGGCGGGGGGCGTTGAGACCCAGTACTTC
TRBJ1-3 - - 17 TRBV7-2 CASSLVWGHTSGNTIYF TGTGCCAGCAGCTTAGTATGGGGTCACACCTCTGGAAACACCATATATTTT
TRBJ1-1 many - 15 TRBV12-3/TRBV12-4 CASSPAGGAFTEAFF TGTGCCAGCAGTCCCGCTGGGGGGGCATTCACTGAAGCTTTCTTT
TRBJ2-1 - - 17 TRBV20-1 CSARGWTTPVPYNGQFF TGCAGTGCTAGAGGATGGACCACTCCGGTCCCCTACAATGGGCAGTTCTTC
TRBJ2-2 many - 14 TRBV7-2 CASSQMVFTGELFF TGTGCCAGCAGCCAAATGGTTTTCACCGGGGAGCTGTTTTTT
TRBJ1-5 - TRBD1 15 TRBV20-1 CSAGDPDRTNQPQHF TGCAGTGCCGGCGACCCGGACAGGACAAATCAGCCCCAGCATTTT
TRBJ2-3 many - 17 TRBV7-8 CASNPRLWQAPTDTQYF TGTGCCAGCAACCCCCGTCTCTGGCAGGCCCCCACAGATACGCAGTATTTT
TRBJ2-6 many - 15 TRBV6-5 CASRSPFSGANVLTF TGTGCCAGCAGGAGCCCTTTCTCTGGGGCCAACGTCCTGACTTTC
TRBJ2-5 - TRBD2 15 TRBV7-2 CASSLRLAGAETQYF TGTGCCAGCAGCTTAAGACTAGCGGGAGCAGAGACCCAGTACTTC
TRBJ2-7 once TRBD1 15 TRBV5-1 CASSVSGQASYEQYF TGCGCCAGCAGTGTATCCGGACAGGCAAGTTACGAGCAGTACTTC
TRBJ1-2 - - 10 TRBV2 CASKGAGYTF TGTGCCAGCAAGGGAGCCGGCTACACCTTC
TRBJ1-3 many - 16 TRBV7-6 CASSLAVPLSGNTIYF TGTGCCAGCAGCTTAGCGGTCCCTCTGTCTGGAAACACCATATATTTT
TRBJ2-3 few - 14 TRBV5-1 CASSLVPGADTQYF TGCGCCAGCAGCTTGGTCCCTGGGGCAGATACGCAGTATTTT
TRBJ2-5 many TRBD1 15 TRBV7-2 CASIPFGTGVETQYF TGTGCCAGCATCCCCTTTGGGACAGGGGTAGAGACCCAGTACTTC
TRBJ1-2 - - 12 TRBV29-1 CTGGQGNYGYTF TGCACCGGGGGGCAGGGGAACTATGGCTACACCTTC
TRBJ2-3 - TRBD2 15 TRBV20-1 CSAPTASGMGDTQYF TGCAGTGCTCCCACGGCTAGCGGGATGGGAGATACGCAGTATTTT
TRBJ1-1 - - 11 TRBV29-1 CSVEEGRVAFF TGCAGCGTTGAGGAGGGCAGGGTGGCTTTCTTT
TRBJ2-7 many - 12 TRBV20-1 CSARGQGREQYF TGCAGTGCTAGAGGGCAGGGAAGGGAGCAGTACTTC
TRBJ2-7 many TRBD2 16 TRBV7-2 CASSLKLLAGVYEQYF TGTGCCAGCAGCTTAAAACTGCTAGCGGGAGTCTACGAGCAGTACTTC
TRBJ1-5 - TRBD1 16 TRBV10-3 CAISEWGTGCNQPQHF TGTGCCATCAGTGAGTGGGGGACAGGGTGCAATCAGCCCCAGCATTTT
TRBJ1-5 - TRBD1 15 TRBV20-1 CSARVKGQGGQPQHF TGCAGTGCTAGAGTAAAAGGACAGGGGGGACAGCCCCAGCATTTT
TRBJ2-7 many - 13 TRBV5-6 CASSLLGSYEQYF TGTGCCAGCAGCTTGTTGGGAAGCTACGAGCAGTACTTC
TRBJ2-7 many - 14 TRBV6-5 CASSYSKGGREQYF TGTGCCAGCAGTTACTCAAAGGGAGGTAGGGAGCAGTACTTC
TRBJ1-1 - TRBD1 12 TRBV20-1 CSASGQGAEAFF TGCAGTGCTAGCGGACAGGGGGCGGAAGCTTTCTTT
TRBJ1-6 - TRBD1 15 TRBV7-8 CASSLEGQASSPLHF TGTGCCAGCAGCTTAGAGGGACAGGCGAGTTCACCCCTCCACTTT
TRBJ1-3 - - 14 TRBV7-3 CASSLTGGPNTIYF TGTGCCAGCAGCTTAACGGGGGGACCGAACACCATATATTTT